This passage covers 15 T cell receptor beta chains from one sample sequenced in a study of T cells in Graves' hyperthyroidism and ophthalmopathy (dated by TCRdb to the late 2010s). Receptor libraries were prepared by multiplex PCR. The data were produced on an Illumina HiSeq 2000. Amplification of TCR beta CDR3 regions was carried out from RNA transcripts. A first-round RT-PCR of the TCR CDR3 used the HTBI primer set with the Qiagen OneStep RT-PCR kit. TCRdb redid the processing of the public reads, applying fastp at Q25 and MiXCR, and retained in-frame beta chains. Each entry merges the rows of one CDR3 protein and shows their most common DNA and genes. The sample includes around 600,000 distinct CDR3 sequences, with about 15% observed a single time. The ten largest clones represent under 15% of the sample. The specimen was blood. The receptors come from a woman in her fifties or sixties with Graves' ophthalmopathy.

This clonotype occurred many times. The gene calls are TRBV5-4 and TRBJ2-1; D is undetermined. The V gene's germline CDR1 is SGHNT and CDR2 YYREEE (reference sequence). V lost 4 bases, J lost 0 bases, and 17 bases lay in between. The CDR3 loop spans 17 amino acids. The CDR3: CASSLRWSEFSYNEQFF. The DNA for the CDR3 is TGTGCCAGCAGCCTGAGGTGGTCGGAGTTCTCCTACAATGAGCAGTTCTTC.

At least ten counts were recorded for this clonotype. The genes are TRBV30 and TRBJ2-5; TRBD2 agrees at 11 bases. With V trimmed by 4 bases and J by 9 bases, 7 bases remained unmatched. Germline CDR1 and CDR2: GTSNPN and SVGIG (reference sequence). This CDR3 comprises 13 residues. The CDR3 DNA is TGTGCCTGGAAGGGACTAGCGGTAATGCCCCAGTACTTC. Amino acids: CAWKGLAVMPQYF. The full variable domain, its missing parts supplied by reference TRBV30 and TRBJ2-5, is SQTIHQWPATLVQPVGSPLSLECTVEGTSNPNLYWYRQAAGRGLQLLFYSVGIGQISSEVPQNLSASRPQDRQFILSSKKLLLSDSGFYLCAWKGLAVMPQYFGPGTRLLVL.

There are a few counts of this clonotype. The rearrangement uses TRBV7-2 and TRBJ2-1, with unresolved D. CDR1 is SGHTA, CDR2 FQGNSA, per germline. The CDR3 has 14 residues. The ends were cut back, 2 bases at V and 6 bases at J, with 11 bases in the middle. The DNA for the CDR3 is TGTGCCAGCAGCTTACGTTCCCCTTCCAATGAGCAGTTCTTC. This translates into CASSLRSPSNEQFF. The variable domain in full, completed from reference TRBV7-2 and TRBJ2-1, reads GAGVSQSPSNKVTEKGKDVELRCDPISGHTALYWYRQSLGQGLEFLIYFQGNSAPDKSGLPSDRFSAERTGGSVSTLTIQRTQQEDSAVYLCASSLRSPSNEQFFGPGTRLTVL.

V is TRBV28 and J is TRBJ2-6, with D unclear. Trimming cost V 2 bases and J 1 base, with 15 bases left between them. The CDR3 runs to 18 residues. Per the germline V gene, CDR1 is MDHEN and CDR2 is SYDVKM. The CDR3 nucleotides are TGTGCCAGCAGTTTACCCACCAGGAATCGATCTGGGGCCAACGTCCTGACTTTC. It encodes CASSLPTRNRSGANVLTF.

Ten or more counts support this clonotype. The chain recombines TRBV7-2 with TRBJ2-7; D remains ambiguous. The V end was cut by 0 bases, the J end by 3 bases, with 6 bases between. The CDR3 runs to 13 residues. Germline V gene data show CDR1 as SGHTA and CDR2 as FQGNSA. This chain's CDR3 is CASSLARLYEQYF. CDR3 DNA sequence: TGTGCCAGCAGCTTAGCGCGCCTCTACGAGCAGTACTTC.

This clonotype was seen at least ten times. The chain has TRBV11-2 and TRBJ2-7; possibly TRBD1 or TRBD2 for D (8 bases each). CDR1 is SGHAT and CDR2 is FQNNGV in the germline V gene. The length of the CDR3 is 16 residues. V lost 10 bases and J lost 1, with 23 bases in between. The CDR3 nucleotides read TGTGCCACCAATGACAGGGGAACGGGAGGGTCCTACGAGCAGTACTTC. It yields the protein CATNDRGTGGSYEQYF.

This clonotype was seen at least ten times. CDR3 residues: CASSLYTGELFF. The CDR3 DNA is TGTGCCAGCAGTTTATACACCGGGGAGCTGTTTTTT. The chain combines TRBV28 with TRBJ2-2; D is ambiguous. The V and J ends lost 1 base and 3 bases respectively, with 0 bases between them. The CDR3 totals 12 residues. The germline gives CDR1 MDHEN, CDR2 SYDVKM.

At least ten counts were recorded for this clonotype. The chain combines TRBV28 with TRBJ2-7; TRBD1 aligns across 10 bases. The length of the CDR3 is 17 residues. V shed 5 bases and J 4 bases; nucleotides not matched to a gene: 14. Germline CDR1 MDHEN, CDR2 SYDVKM. The CDR3 loop reads CASSAPRRDRGIYEQYF. The CDR3 DNA is TGTGCCAGCAGTGCCCCGCGCCGGGACAGGGGTATTTACGAGCAGTACTTC.

This clonotype was counted many times. The chain joins TRBV2 to TRBJ1-1, with D perhaps TRBD1 (6 bases). CDR1 is SNHLY and CDR2 is FYNNEI in the germline V gene. V lost 8 bases and J lost 7, with 11 bases in between. The CDR3 is made up of 11 amino acids. The CDR3 DNA follows: TGTGCCAGCCCCGGACAGAGTGAAGCTTTCTTT. Protein sequence: CASPGQSEAFF.

Many counts were recorded for this clonotype. The chain combines TRBV28 with TRBJ1-1; unclear D gene. This CDR3 comprises 15 residues. In germline, CDR1 is MDHEN, CDR2 SYDVKM. V was cut by 1 base and J by 0 bases, with 9 bases left in between. The DNA for the CDR3 is TGTGCCAGCAGTTTATTTTTTGGGTTGAACACTGAAGCTTTCTTT. Encoded protein: CASSLFFGLNTEAFF. The complete variable domain, with remaining parts taken from reference TRBV28 and TRBJ1-1, reads DVKVTQSSRYLVKRTGEKVFLECVQDMDHENMFWYRQDPGLGLRLIYFSYDVKMKEKGDIPEGYSVSREKKERFSLILESASTNQTSMYLCASSLFFGLNTEAFFGQGTRLTVV.

The chain couples TRBV19 to TRBJ1-5, with a weak D call TRBD1 (5 bases). V shed 4 bases and J shed 7 bases, with 14 bases lying between them. The CDR3 runs to 14 residues. From germline, CDR1 is LNHDA and CDR2 SQIVND (reference sequence). CDR3 protein: CASSRLLGAQPQHF. In DNA, the CDR3 is TGTGCCAGTAGTAGACTTCTAGGGGCCCAGCCCCAGCATTTT.

This clonotype was detected only a few times. The chain joins TRBV6-2 or TRBV6-3 to TRBJ2-7, with TRBD1 identical over 7 bases. Germline V gives CDR1 MNHEY, CDR2 SVGEGT. After removal of 10 bases from V and 3 bases from J, the junction contained 6 bases not matched to a gene. The CDR3 contains 12 residues. Here the CDR3 DNA reads TGTGCCACCCGGGACAGCCTCTACGAGCAGTACTTC. Residues: CATRDSLYEQYF.

This clonotype showed up just a few times. V gene TRBV19 combines with J gene TRBJ2-1; 13 positions agree with TRBD2. The CDR3 is 17 amino acids. Germline lookup yields CDR1 LNHDA and CDR2 SQIVND (reference sequence). Trimming took 1 base from V and 2 from J; bases not matched to a gene: 2. CDR3 protein: CASSIGLAGGAYNEQFF. DNA for the CDR3: TGTGCCAGTAGTATAGGACTAGCGGGAGGTGCCTACAATGAGCAGTTCTTC.

This clonotype appeared many times. V usage is TRBV5-1 and J usage is TRBJ2-1, with D tentatively TRBD2 (6 bases). V lost 2 bases to trimming and J lost 9 bases, with 21 bases between them. The CDR3 consists of 16 residues. Per the germline V gene, CDR1 is SGHRS and CDR2 is YFSETQ. The chain's CDR3 is CASSLIADVRRGEQFF. DNA of the CDR3: TGCGCCAGCAGCTTAATAGCGGACGTTAGGCGCGGTGAGCAGTTCTTC. Using reference TRBV5-1 and TRBJ2-1 for the parts outside the CDR3, the full variable domain is KAGVTQTPRYLIKTRGQQVTLSCSPISGHRSVSWYQQTPGQGLQFLFEYFSETQRNKGNFPGRFSGRQFSNSRSEMNVSTLELGDSALYLCASSLIADVRRGEQFFGPGTRLTVL.

This clonotype was seen a handful of times. The V call is TRBV4-1, the J call TRBJ2-3, with 8 positions matching TRBD2. The CDR3 sequence is 16 residues long. Looked up from germline, CDR1 is MGHRA and CDR2 is YSYEKL. Germline trimming cut 0 bases from V and 1 base from J; bases unmatched to any gene: 3. The CDR3 is CASSQDLGLGTDTQYF. In DNA form, the CDR3 reads TGCGCCAGCAGCCAAGATTTGGGACTAGGCACAGATACGCAGTATTTT.